This T cell receptor (beta chain) was documented in a study of human T cells and chemical hapten exposure. This clonotype was recorded a few times. What it recognizes is unknown. Stated time point: pre-sensitization, week 0. Treatment: therapeutic diphenylcyclopropenone sensitization with weekly scalp DPC. Before extraction, the whole blood was not fractionated, and total RNA was taken from it. Study-level results: The study found that DPC sensitization did not change TCRs above 1 in 1000 frequency.

Library preparation tagged each individual cDNA molecule with a unique molecular identifier. Original methodology: Per-sample TCR counts ranged from about 20,000 to 750,000, median approximately 98,000. TCRdb reanalysed the RACE reads using MiXCR and keeps one entry per CDR3 protein. The V and J calls and clone size come from TCRdb's table, not from the authors' own analysis. Altogether under 200,000 distinct CDR3 sequences are present, almost 30% being singletons, with the ten largest covering roughly 3%. The source is a woman aged 30 to 39 with alopecia areata. Some clones in this sample may be carry-over from other donors' samples. This specimen consisted of whole blood, obtained in connection with sensitization to the hapten diphenylcyclopropenone (DPC).

CDR3 sequence (DNA): TGTGCCAGCAGCCAAGGCCTGGGGGGGTACGAGCAGTACTTC. Its translation is CASSQGLGGYEQYF. The chain uses TRBV3-1 and TRBJ2-7; 7 bases match TRBD2. Trimming cost V 1 base and J 4 bases; bases outside gene matches: 4. CDR1 LGHDT and CDR2 YNNKEL come from the germline V gene (reference sequence). CDR3 size: 14 residues.